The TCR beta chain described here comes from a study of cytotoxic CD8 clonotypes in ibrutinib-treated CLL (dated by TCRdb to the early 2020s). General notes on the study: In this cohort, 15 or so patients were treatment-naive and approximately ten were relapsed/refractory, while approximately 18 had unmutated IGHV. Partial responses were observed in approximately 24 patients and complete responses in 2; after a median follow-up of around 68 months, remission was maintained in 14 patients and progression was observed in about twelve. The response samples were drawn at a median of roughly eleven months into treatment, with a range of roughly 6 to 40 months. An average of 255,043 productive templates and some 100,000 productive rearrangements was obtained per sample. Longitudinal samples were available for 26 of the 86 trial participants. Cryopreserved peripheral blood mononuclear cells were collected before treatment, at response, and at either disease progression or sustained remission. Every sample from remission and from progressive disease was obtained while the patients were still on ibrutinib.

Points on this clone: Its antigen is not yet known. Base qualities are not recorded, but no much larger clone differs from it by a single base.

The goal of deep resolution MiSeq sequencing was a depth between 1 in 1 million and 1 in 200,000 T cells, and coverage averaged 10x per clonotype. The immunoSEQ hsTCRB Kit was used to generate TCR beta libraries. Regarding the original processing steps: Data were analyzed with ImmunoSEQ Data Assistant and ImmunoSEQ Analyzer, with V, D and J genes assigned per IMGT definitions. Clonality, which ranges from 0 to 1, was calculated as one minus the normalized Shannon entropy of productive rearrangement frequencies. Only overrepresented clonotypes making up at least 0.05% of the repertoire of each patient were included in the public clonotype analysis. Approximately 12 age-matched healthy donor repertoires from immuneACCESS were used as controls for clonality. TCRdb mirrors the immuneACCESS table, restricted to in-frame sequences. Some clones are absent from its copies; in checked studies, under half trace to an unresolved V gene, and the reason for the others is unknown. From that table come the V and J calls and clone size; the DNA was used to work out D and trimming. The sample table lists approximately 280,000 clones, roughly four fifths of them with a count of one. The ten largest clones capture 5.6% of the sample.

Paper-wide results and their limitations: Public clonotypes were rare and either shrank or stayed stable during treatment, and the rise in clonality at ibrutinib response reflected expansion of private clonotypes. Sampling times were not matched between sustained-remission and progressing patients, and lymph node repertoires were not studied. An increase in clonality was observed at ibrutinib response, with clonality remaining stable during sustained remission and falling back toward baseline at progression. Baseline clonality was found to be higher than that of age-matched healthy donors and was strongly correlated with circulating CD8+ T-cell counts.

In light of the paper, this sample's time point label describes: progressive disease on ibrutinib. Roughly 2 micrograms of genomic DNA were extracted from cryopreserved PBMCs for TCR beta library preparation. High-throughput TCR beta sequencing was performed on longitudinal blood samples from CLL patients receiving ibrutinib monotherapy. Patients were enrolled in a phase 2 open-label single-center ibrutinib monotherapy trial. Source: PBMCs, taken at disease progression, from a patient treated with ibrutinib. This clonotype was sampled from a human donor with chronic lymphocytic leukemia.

The DNA sequence follows: TGTGCCATCAGTCGTGCCGTCGGCAGAGCCTACGAGCAGTACTTC. Translation gives CAISRAVGRAYEQYF. The chain joins TRBV10-3 to TRBJ2-7, with the D gene not confidently named. CDR1 and CDR2 (ENHRY, SYGVKD) derive from the germline V gene. Trimming removed 5 bases from V and 2 bases from J, leaving 16 bases between the germline ends. Reading from cysteine to phenylalanine, the CDR3 counts 15 amino acids. The CDR3 DNA has 45 bases and is translated from base 1.